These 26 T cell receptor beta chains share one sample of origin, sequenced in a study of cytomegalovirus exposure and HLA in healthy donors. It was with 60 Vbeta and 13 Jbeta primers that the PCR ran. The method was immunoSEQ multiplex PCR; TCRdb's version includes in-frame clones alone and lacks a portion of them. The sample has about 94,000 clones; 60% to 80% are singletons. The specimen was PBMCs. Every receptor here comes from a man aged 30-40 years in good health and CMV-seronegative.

The CDR3 sequence is CASSLSETEAFF. CDR3 coding DNA: TGTGCCAGCAGCCTAAGCGAAACTGAAGCTTTCTTT. The chain links TRBV11-2 to TRBJ1-1; D not certain. CDR1 and CDR2 from the germline V gene are SGHAT and FQNNGV. V was shortened by 5 bases and J by 5 bases, with 9 bases between the two germline ends. The CDR3 consists of 12 residues. Full variable domain (rest looked up from reference TRBV11-2 and TRBJ1-1): EAGVAQSPRYKIIEKRQSVAFWCNPISGHATLYWYQQILGQGPKLLIQFQNNGVVDDSQLPKDRFSAERLKGVDSTLKIQPAKLEDSAVYLCASSLSETEAFFGQGTRLTVV.

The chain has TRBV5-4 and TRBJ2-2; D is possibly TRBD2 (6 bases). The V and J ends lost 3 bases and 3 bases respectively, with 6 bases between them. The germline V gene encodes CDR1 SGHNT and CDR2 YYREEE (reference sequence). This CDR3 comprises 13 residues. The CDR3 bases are TGTGCCAGCAGCTGGAGGGACACCGGGGAGCTGTTTTTT. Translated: CASSWRDTGELFF.

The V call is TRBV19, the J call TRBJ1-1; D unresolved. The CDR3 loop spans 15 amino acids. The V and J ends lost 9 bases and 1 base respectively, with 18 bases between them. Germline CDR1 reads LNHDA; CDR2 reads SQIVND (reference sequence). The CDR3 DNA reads TGTGCCAGCTCCCGCGGCGGGTGGGCGAACACTGAAGCTTTCTTT. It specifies CASSRGGWANTEAFF.

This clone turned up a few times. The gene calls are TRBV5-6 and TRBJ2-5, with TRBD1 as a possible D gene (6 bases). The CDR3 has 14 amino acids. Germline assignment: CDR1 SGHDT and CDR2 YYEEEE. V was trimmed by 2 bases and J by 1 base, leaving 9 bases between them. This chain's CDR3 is CASSLQGFQETQYF. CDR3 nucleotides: TGTGCCAGCAGCTTACAGGGATTCCAAGAGACCCAGTACTTC.

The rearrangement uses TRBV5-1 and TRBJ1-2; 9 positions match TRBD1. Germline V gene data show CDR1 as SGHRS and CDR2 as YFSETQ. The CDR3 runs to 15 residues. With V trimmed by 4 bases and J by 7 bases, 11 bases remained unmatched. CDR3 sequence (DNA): TGCGCCAGCAGCCCACAACAGGGGGCGAACGCTGGCTACACCTTC. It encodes CASSPQQGANAGYTF. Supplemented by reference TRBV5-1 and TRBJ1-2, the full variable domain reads KAGVTQTPRYLIKTRGQQVTLSCSPISGHRSVSWYQQTPGQGLQFLFEYFSETQRNKGNFPGRFSGRQFSNSRSEMNVSTLELGDSALYLCASSPQQGANAGYTFGSGTRLTVV.

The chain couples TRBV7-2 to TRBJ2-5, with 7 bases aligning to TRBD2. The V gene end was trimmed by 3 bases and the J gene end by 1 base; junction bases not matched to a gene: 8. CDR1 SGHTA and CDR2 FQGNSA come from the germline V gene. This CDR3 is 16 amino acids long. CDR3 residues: CASSFGSGDPQETQYF. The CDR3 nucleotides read TGTGCCAGCAGCTTTGGAAGCGGGGACCCCCAAGAGACCCAGTACTTC.

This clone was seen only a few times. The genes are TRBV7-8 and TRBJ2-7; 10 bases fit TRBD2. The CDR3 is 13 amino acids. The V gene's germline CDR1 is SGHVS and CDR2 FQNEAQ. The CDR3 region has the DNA TGTGCTACCAGGACTAGCGGATCCTACGAGCAGTACTTC. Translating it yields CATRTSGSYEQYF. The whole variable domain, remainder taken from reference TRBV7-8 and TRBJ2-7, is GAGVSQSPRYKVAKRGQDVALRCDPISGHVSLFWYQQALGQGPEFLTYFQNEAQLDKSGLPSDRFFAERPEGSVSTLKIQRTQQEDSAVYLCATRTSGSYEQYFGPGTRLTVT.

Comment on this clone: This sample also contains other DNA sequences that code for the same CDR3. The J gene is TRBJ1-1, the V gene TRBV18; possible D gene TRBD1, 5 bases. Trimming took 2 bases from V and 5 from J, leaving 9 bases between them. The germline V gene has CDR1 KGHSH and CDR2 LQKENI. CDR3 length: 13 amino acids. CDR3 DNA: TGTGCCAGCTCACCAACAGGTCGGACTGAAGCTTTCTTT. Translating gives CASSPTGRTEAFF.

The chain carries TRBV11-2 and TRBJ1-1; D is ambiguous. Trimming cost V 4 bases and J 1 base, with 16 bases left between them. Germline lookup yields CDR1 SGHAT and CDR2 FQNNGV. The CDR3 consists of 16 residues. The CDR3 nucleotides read TGTGCCAGCAGCTCCTTCCCCTCTATTTGGAACACTGAAGCTTTCTTT. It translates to CASSSFPSIWNTEAFF.

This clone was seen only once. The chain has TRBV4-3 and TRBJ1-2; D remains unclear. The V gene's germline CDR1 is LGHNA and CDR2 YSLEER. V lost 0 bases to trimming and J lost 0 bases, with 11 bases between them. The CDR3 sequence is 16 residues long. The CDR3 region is CASSQDPATTNYGYTF. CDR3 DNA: TGCGCCAGCAGCCAAGATCCTGCAACAACTAACTATGGCTACACCTTC.

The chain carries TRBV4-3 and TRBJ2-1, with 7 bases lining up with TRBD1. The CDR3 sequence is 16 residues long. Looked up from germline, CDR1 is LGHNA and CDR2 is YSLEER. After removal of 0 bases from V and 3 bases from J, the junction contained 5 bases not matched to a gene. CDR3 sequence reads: CASSQDGAGGYNEQFF. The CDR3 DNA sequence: TGCGCCAGCAGCCAAGATGGAGCAGGGGGCTACAATGAGCAGTTCTTC.

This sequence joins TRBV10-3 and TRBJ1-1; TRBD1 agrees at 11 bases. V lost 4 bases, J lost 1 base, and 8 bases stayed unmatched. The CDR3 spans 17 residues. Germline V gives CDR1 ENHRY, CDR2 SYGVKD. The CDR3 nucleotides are TGTGCCATCAGTGGGACAGGGGGCCGGGATAGGAACACTGAAGCTTTCTTT. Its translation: CAISGTGGRDRNTEAFF.

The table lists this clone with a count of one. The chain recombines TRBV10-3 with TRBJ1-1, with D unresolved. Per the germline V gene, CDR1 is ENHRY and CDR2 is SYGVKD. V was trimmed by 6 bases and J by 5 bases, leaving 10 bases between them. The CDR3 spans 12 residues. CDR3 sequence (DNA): TGTGCCATCAGGTCCCGAGGGACTGAAGCTTTCTTT. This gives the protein CAIRSRGTEAFF.

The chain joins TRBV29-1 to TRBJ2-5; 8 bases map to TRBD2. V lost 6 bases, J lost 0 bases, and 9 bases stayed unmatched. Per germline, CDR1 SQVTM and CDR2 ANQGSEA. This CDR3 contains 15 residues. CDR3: CSVETSGSYQETQYF. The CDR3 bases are TGCAGCGTCGAAACTAGCGGATCGTACCAAGAGACCCAGTACTTC. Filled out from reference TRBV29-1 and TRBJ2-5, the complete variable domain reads SAVISQKPSRDICQRGTSLTIQCQVDSQVTMMFWYRQQPGQSLTLIATANQGSEATYESGFVIDKFPISRPNLTFSTLTVSNMSPEDSSIYLCSVETSGSYQETQYFGPGTRLLVL.

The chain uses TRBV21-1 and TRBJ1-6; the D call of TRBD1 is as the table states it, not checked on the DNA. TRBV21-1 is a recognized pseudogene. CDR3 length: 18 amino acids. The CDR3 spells CASSKDGAIPADNSPLHF. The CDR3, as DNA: TGTGCCAGCAGCAAAGATGGGGCTATCCCGGCGGATAATTCACCCCTCCACTTT.

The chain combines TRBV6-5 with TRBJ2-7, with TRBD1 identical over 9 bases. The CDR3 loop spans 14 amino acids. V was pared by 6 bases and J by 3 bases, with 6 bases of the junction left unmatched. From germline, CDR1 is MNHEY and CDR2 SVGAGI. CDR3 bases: TGTGCCAGCAGCGCCGGGACAGGGATCTACGAGCAGTACTTC. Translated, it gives CASSAGTGIYEQYF.

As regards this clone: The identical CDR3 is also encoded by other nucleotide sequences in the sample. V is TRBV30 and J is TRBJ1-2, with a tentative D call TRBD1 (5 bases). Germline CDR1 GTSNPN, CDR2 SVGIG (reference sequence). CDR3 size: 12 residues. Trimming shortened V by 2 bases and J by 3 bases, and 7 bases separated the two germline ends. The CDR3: CAWSQGDYGYTF. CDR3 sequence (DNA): TGTGCCTGGAGTCAGGGCGACTATGGCTACACCTTC.

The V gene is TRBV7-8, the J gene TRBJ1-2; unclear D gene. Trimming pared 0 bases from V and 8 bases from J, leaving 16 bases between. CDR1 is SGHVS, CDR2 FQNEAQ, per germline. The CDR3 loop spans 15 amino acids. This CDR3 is CASSLAEIGLGGYTF. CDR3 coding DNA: TGTGCCAGCAGCTTAGCCGAGATTGGGCTCGGCGGCTACACCTTC.

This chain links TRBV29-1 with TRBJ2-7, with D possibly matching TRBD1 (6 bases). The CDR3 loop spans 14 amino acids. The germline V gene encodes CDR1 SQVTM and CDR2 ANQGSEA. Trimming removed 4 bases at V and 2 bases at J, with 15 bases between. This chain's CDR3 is CSVVVRTDPYEQYF. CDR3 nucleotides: TGCAGCGTTGTAGTGAGGACAGACCCCTACGAGCAGTACTTC.

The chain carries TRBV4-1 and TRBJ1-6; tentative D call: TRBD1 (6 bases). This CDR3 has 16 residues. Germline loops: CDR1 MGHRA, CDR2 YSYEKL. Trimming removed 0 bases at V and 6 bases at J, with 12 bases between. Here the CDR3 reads CASSQDDRRTNSPLHF. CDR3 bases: TGCGCCAGCAGCCAAGATGACAGGAGGACTAATTCACCCCTCCACTTT.

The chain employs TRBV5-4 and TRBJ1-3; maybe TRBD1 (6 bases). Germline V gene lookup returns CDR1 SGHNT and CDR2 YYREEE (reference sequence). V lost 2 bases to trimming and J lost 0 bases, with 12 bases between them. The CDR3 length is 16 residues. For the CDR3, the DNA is TGTGCCAGCAGCTTAGGACAGAGAAACTCTGGAAACACCATATATTTT. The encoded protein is CASSLGQRNSGNTIYF. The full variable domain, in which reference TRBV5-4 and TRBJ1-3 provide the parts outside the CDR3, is ETGVTQSPTHLIKTRGQQVTLRCSSQSGHNTVSWYQQALGQGPQFIFQYYREEENGRGNFPPRFSGLQFPNYSSELNVNALELDDSALYLCASSLGQRNSGNTIYFGEGSWLTVV.

Here the CDR3 reads CASSSGQATNEKLFF. CDR3 bases: TGTGCCAGCAGTTCGGGACAGGCGACTAATGAAAAACTGTTTTTT. V usage is TRBV6-5 and J usage is TRBJ1-4, with TRBD1 matching 8 bases. The V gene end was trimmed by 4 bases and the J gene end by 2 bases; junction bases not matched to a gene: 3. CDR3 size: 15 residues. CDR1 is MNHEY and CDR2 is SVGAGI in the germline V gene.

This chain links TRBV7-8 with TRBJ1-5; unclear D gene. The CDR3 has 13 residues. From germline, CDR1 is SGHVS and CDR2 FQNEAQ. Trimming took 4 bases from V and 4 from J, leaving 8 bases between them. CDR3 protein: CASSSGSNQPQHF. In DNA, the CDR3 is TGTGCCAGCAGCTCAGGCTCGAATCAGCCCCAGCATTTT.

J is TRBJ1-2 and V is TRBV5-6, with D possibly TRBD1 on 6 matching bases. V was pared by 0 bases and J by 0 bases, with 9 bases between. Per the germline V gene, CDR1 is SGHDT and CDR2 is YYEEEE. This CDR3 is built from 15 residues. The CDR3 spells CASSLAGTPNYGYTF. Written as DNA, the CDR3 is TGTGCCAGCAGCTTGGCGGGGACACCTAACTATGGCTACACCTTC.

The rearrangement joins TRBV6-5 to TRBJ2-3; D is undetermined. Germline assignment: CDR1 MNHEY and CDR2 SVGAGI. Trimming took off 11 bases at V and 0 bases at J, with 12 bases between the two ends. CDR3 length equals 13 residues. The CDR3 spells CAVRLPSTDTQYF. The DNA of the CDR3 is TGTGCCGTGCGGCTGCCTAGCACAGATACGCAGTATTTT.

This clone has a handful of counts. The DNA for the CDR3 is TGTGCCAGTAGTCAGCGCGGGGGGTTCAATCAGCCCCAGCATTTT. This gives the protein CASSQRGGFNQPQHF. The chain is built from TRBV19 and TRBJ1-5, with D perhaps matching TRBD1 (5 bases). V was cut by 5 bases and J by 3 bases, with 14 bases left in between. The CDR3 contains 15 residues. The germline CDR1 and CDR2 sequences are LNHDA and SQIVND (reference sequence).